Listed here are 18 T cell receptor beta chains from one sample, sequenced in a study of T cell responses to AZD1222 COVID-19 vaccine (dated by TCRdb to the early 2020s). To prepare the library, the immunoSEQ multiplex PCR assay was applied. Imported from immuneACCESS, the table was reduced by TCRdb to in-frame sequences with V and J called. These copies leave out some clones; in studies compared against another copy, an unresolved V gene accounts for under half, and the cause of the remainder is not known. This sample has roughly 120,000 clones in its table, and 80% to 90% of those were observed once. The ten largest make up 3.9% of the sample. This specimen's time point label, interpreted: baseline before first vaccination. According to the study, the label for this sample's treatment or condition signals: meningococcal conjugate vaccine given as trial control. The material was peripheral blood, obtained on day 0 of MenACWY control vaccination. Source of these receptors: an adult in good health.

V gene TRBV6-2 or TRBV6-3 combines with J gene TRBJ1-6; 8 nucleotides line up with TRBD1. Germline-derived CDR1 and CDR2 are MNHEY and SVGEGT. J gave up 11 bases and V 4 bases, and 10 bases lay outside the gene matches. The CDR3 is 15 amino acids. The CDR3 nucleotides read TGTGCCAGCAGTTTCACAAACAGGGGGACGACACCCCTCCACTTT. Translation: CASSFTNRGTTPLHF.

The rearrangement links TRBV30 to TRBJ2-3; 13 nucleotides match TRBD2. This CDR3 spans 18 amino acids. The junction had 11 bases not matched to a gene; V was cut back by 4 bases and J by 1 base. CDR1 and CDR2 from the germline V gene are GTSNPN and SVGIG (reference sequence). As DNA, the CDR3 is TGTGCCTGGAATGGGTACGAACTAGCGGGGGGGGGCACAGATACGCAGTATTTT. As protein: CAWNGYELAGGGTDTQYF.

V is TRBV9 and J is TRBJ1-4; D is unclear. V shed 4 bases and J shed 8 bases, with 15 bases lying between them. Per the germline V gene, CDR1 is SGDLS and CDR2 is YYNGEE. The CDR3 is 14 amino acids. CDR3 region: CASSPSSLYEKLFF. The CDR3 region has the DNA TGTGCCAGCAGCCCCTCCTCTTTGTACGAAAAACTGTTTTTT.

This rearrangement joins TRBV4-1 to TRBJ2-7; D not resolved. The V gene's germline CDR1 is MGHRA and CDR2 YSYEKL. The length of the CDR3 is 13 residues. V shed 0 bases and J shed 7 bases, with 10 bases lying between them. As DNA, the CDR3 is TGCGCCAGCAGCCAAGAGGCGGTGACGGAGCAGTACTTC. It is translated as CASSQEAVTEQYF.

There are a few counts of this clone. The chain recombines TRBV5-5 with TRBJ2-7; TRBD1 aligns across 10 bases. The CDR3 loop spans 15 amino acids. Germline V gene lookup returns CDR1 SGHKS and CDR2 YYEKEE (reference sequence). The ends lost 0 bases at V and 7 bases at J; junction bases unmatched: 7. The CDR3 DNA sequence: TGTGCCAGCAGCTTGGGACAGGGGGCGCCGGGAGAGCAGTACTTC. Amino acids: CASSLGQGAPGEQYF.

This clone has a handful of counts. Other DNA sequences in the same sample also yield this CDR3. The rearrangement joins TRBV6-5 to TRBJ1-5; 8 bases fit TRBD1. CDR1 and CDR2 (germline): MNHEY, SVGAGI. Trimming removed 6 bases from V and 4 bases from J; junction bases left unmatched: 5. The CDR3 covers 14 residues. Here the CDR3 reads CASRRTGRNQPQHF. CDR3 bases: TGTGCCAGCAGACGGACAGGGAGAAATCAGCCCCAGCATTTT.

The J gene is TRBJ2-5, the V gene TRBV6-2 or TRBV6-3; 15 bases map to TRBD2. V dropped 2 bases and J dropped 6; count of bases not matched to a gene: 7. CDR1 and CDR2 from the germline V gene are MNHEY and SVGEGT. This CDR3 spans 17 amino acids. CDR3 in amino acids: CASSYEGLAGGRKTQYF. DNA for the CDR3: TGTGCCAGCAGTTACGAAGGACTAGCGGGGGGGAGGAAGACCCAGTACTTC.

The genes are TRBV5-4 and TRBJ1-1; 8 positions agree with TRBD1. The J segment lost 11 bases and the V segment lost 3 bases, leaving 6 bases of the junction unmatched. This CDR3 is 12 amino acids long. Germline CDR1 SGHNT, CDR2 YYREEE (reference sequence). The DNA of the CDR3 is TGTGCCAGCAGCTCGGACAGGGTGGCGGCTTTCTTT. Its protein is CASSSDRVAAFF.

This chain uses TRBV4-2 with TRBJ1-2, with TRBD1 identical over 10 bases. The trim removed 4 bases at V and 8 bases at J, leaving 7 bases unmatched. The germline gives CDR1 LGHNA, CDR2 YNFKEQ. The CDR3 sequence is 14 residues long. Here the CDR3 reads CASSPPGQGRGYTF. CDR3 nucleotides: TGTGCCAGCAGCCCACCGGGACAGGGGAGAGGCTACACCTTC.

The CDR3 region is CASRPDREEDGYTF. For the CDR3, the DNA is TGTGCCAGCAGACCCGACAGGGAGGAAGATGGCTACACCTTC. This chain uses TRBV2 with TRBJ1-2; 7 bases match TRBD1. This CDR3 has 14 amino acids. The V gene end was trimmed by 6 bases and the J gene end by 6 bases; junction bases not matched to a gene: 10. The V gene's germline CDR1 is SNHLY and CDR2 FYNNEI.

The gene calls are TRBV18 and TRBJ1-5; 10 nucleotides match TRBD1. The CDR3 has 18 residues. J gave up 5 bases and V 3 bases, and 13 bases lay outside the gene matches. The germline gives CDR1 KGHSH, CDR2 LQKENI. The CDR3 loop reads CASSPIPPGQGTYQPQHF. In DNA form, the CDR3 reads TGTGCCAGCTCACCGATACCGCCGGGACAGGGGACCTATCAGCCCCAGCATTTT.

J is TRBJ2-2 and V is TRBV11-2; possibly TRBD2 for D (6 bases). Germline V gene lookup returns CDR1 SGHAT and CDR2 FQNNGV. CDR3 size: 16 residues. V lost 5 bases and J lost 0, with 13 bases in between. In nucleotides, the CDR3 is TGTGCCAGCAGCCATGCGGGGTTCGCGAACACCGGGGAGCTGTTTTTT. Its protein product is CASSHAGFANTGELFF.

This chain uses TRBV27 with TRBJ2-7; possible D gene TRBD1, 6 bases. Trimming removed 5 bases at V and 1 base at J, with 15 bases between. Germline lookup yields CDR1 MNHEY and CDR2 SMNVEV (reference sequence). The CDR3 has 15 residues. CDR3 in amino acids: CASSPTGLASYEQYF. CDR3 DNA sequence: TGTGCCAGCAGTCCAACAGGGTTAGCGTCCTACGAGCAGTACTTC.

The V gene is TRBV11-2, the J gene TRBJ2-5; 9 positions agree with TRBD2. The CDR3 runs 15 residues. The germline V gene encodes CDR1 SGHAT and CDR2 FQNNGV. The V and J ends lost 3 bases and 5 bases, in that order; junction bases with no gene match: 7. CDR3 nucleotides: TGTGCCAGCAGCTTCCCTAGCGGGGTAGGCGAGACCCAGTACTTC. Translating it yields CASSFPSGVGETQYF.

The chain links TRBV5-1 to TRBJ2-5; 7 nucleotides agree with TRBD2. V dropped 0 bases and J dropped 3; count of bases not matched to a gene: 2. The CDR3 totals 14 residues. CDR1 is SGHRS, CDR2 YFSETQ, per germline. CDR3 sequence reads: CASSLVGGKETQYF. The CDR3 bases are TGCGCCAGCAGCTTGGTGGGGGGGAAAGAGACCCAGTACTTC.

The chain carries TRBV12-3 or TRBV12-4 and TRBJ2-1; D not resolved. Trimming removed 5 bases from V and 8 bases from J, with 13 bases in between. The CDR3 extends over 13 amino acids. The CDR3 here is CASSLVSTDEQFF. The CDR3 nucleotides read TGTGCCAGCAGTCTGGTATCAACGGATGAGCAGTTCTTC.

This rearrangement joins TRBV9 to TRBJ2-1, with 8 positions matching TRBD2. This CDR3 contains 15 residues. V lost 0 bases to trimming and J lost 7 bases; unmatched junction nucleotides: 6. Germline CDR1 is SGDLS and CDR2 is YYNGEE. The CDR3 coding sequence is TGTGCCAGCAGCGTAGCGTCGGGGGGGCCGAATGAGCAGTTCTTC. Translation: CASSVASGGPNEQFF.

The chain carries TRBV7-2 and TRBJ2-5; D uncertain. The CDR3 has 17 residues. Trimming left V 0 bases short and J 0 bases short, with 14 bases between. Germline CDR1 is SGHTA and CDR2 is FQGNSA. CDR3 in amino acids: CASSLARSVTNQETQYF. The CDR3 region has the DNA TGTGCCAGCAGCTTAGCGCGTTCAGTAACGAACCAAGAGACCCAGTACTTC.